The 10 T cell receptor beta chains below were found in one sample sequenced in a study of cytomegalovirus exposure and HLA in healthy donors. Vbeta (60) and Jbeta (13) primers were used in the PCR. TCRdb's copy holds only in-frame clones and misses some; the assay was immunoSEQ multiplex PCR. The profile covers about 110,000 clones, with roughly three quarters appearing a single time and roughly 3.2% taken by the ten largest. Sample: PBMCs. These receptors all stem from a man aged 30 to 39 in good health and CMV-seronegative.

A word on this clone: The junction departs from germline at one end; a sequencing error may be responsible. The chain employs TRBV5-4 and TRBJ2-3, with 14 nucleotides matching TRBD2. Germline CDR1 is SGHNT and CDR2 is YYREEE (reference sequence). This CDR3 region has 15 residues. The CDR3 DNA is TGTGCCGGCAGCACGGGACTAGCGGGAGCCGATACGCAGTATTTT. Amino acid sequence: CAGSTGLAGADTQYF.

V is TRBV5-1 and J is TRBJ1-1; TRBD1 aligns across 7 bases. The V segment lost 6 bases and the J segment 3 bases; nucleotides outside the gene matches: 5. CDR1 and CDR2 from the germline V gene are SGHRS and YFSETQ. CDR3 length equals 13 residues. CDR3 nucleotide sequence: TGCGCCAGCACCCTGGACAGGCACACTGAAGCTTTCTTT. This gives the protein CASTLDRHTEAFF.

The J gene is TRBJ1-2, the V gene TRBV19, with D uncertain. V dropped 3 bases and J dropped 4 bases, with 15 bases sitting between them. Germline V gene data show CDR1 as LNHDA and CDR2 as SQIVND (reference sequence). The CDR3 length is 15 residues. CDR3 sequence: CASSIGRSGSYGYTF. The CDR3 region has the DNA TGTGCCAGTAGTATCGGCAGATCGGGAAGCTATGGCTACACCTTC.

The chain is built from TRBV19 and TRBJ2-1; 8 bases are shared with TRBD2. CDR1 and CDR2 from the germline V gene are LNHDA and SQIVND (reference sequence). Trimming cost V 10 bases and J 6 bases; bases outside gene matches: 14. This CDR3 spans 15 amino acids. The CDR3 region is CAIRREGRFGNEQFF. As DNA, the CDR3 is TGTGCCATAAGACGGGAGGGCCGGTTCGGCAATGAGCAGTTCTTC.

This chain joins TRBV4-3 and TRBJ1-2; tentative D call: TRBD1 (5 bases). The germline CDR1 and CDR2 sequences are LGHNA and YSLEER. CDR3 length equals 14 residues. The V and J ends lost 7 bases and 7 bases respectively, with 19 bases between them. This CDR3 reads CASKPWTSGGGYTF. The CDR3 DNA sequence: TGCGCCAGCAAGCCGTGGACCTCCGGGGGTGGCTACACCTTC.

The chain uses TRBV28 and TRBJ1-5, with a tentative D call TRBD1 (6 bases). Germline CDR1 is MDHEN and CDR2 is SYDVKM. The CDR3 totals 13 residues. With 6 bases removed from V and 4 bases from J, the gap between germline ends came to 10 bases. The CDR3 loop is CASRRGINQPQHF. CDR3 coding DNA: TGTGCCAGCAGAAGGGGGATTAATCAGCCCCAGCATTTT.

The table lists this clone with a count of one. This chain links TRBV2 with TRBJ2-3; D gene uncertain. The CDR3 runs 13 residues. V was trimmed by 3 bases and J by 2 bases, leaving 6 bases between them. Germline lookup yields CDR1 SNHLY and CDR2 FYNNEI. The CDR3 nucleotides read TGTGCCAGCAGTGAGCGCCTCACAGATACGCAGTATTTT. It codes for CASSERLTDTQYF. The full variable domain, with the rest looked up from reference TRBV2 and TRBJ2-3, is EPEVTQTPSHQVTQMGQEVILRCVPISNHLYFYWYRQILGQKVEFLVSFYNNEISEKSEIFDDQFSVERPDGSNFTLKIRSTKLEDSAMYFCASSERLTDTQYFGPGTRLTVL.

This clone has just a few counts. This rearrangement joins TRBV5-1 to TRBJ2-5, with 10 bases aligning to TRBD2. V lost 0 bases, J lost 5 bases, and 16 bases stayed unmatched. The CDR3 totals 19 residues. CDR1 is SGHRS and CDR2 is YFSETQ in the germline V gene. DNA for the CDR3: TGCGCCAGCAGCTTGGCCCCCGGGTCGGCTAGCGGGAGTTGGGAGACCCAGTACTTC. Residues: CASSLAPGSASGSWETQYF.

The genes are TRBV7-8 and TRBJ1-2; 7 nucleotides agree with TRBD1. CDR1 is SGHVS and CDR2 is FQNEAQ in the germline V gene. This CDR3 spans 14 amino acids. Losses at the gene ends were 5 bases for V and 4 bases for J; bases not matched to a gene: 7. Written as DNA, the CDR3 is TGTGCCAGCAGCCCAAAGACAGGGCCCTATGGCTACACCTTC. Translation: CASSPKTGPYGYTF.

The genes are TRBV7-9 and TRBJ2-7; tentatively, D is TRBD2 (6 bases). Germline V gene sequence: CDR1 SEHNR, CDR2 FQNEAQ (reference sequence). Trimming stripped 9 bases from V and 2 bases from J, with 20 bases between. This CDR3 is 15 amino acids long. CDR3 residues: CASSGPGLLTYEQYF. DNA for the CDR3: TGTGCCAGTTCGGGACCGGGACTCTTAACCTACGAGCAGTACTTC.